The 22 T cell receptor beta chains below come from one sample, sequenced in a study of blood T cells in healthy people across ages. A sample-barcoded 5' primer and a J-beta primer mix were used in a second PCR of roughly 7 to 11 cycles. Via MiXCR, TCRdb re-called the 5' RACE reads, giving one row per CDR3 protein. Of over 1,500,000 distinct CDR3 sequences in the sample, 49% are singletons; the top ten hold approximately 2.1%. The specimen sequenced was blood. These receptors were obtained from a middle-aged woman in good health.

The sample holds a few counts of this clonotype. The V gene is TRBV6-5, the J gene TRBJ2-7; 8 bases align to TRBD1. Germline lookup yields CDR1 MNHEY and CDR2 SVGAGI. With 6 bases clipped from V and 4 bases from J, the junction kept 11 bases outside the gene matches. This CDR3 is built from 15 residues. The CDR3 nucleotides read TGTGCCAGCAGACGTTACGGGACAGGCCTATACGAGCAGTACTTC. It translates to CASRRYGTGLYEQYF.

This clonotype was observed a few times. This chain uses TRBV11-3 with TRBJ2-4; 7 bases align to TRBD1. The CDR3 covers 15 residues. CDR1 SGHNT and CDR2 YENEEA come from the germline V gene. V lost 0 bases and J lost 13; bases outside the gene matches: 12. The CDR3: CASSLDDRQGREQYF. Here the CDR3 DNA reads TGTGCCAGCAGCTTAGATGACCGACAGGGAAGAGAGCAGTACTTC.

This clonotype was seen more than once but under ten times. The chain recombines TRBV12-3 or TRBV12-4 with TRBJ2-6; TRBD1 matches at 7 bases. The CDR3 has 19 amino acids. V gave up 4 bases and J gave up 0 bases; unmatched junction bases: 12. The CDR3 protein is CASSYGRQGIRSGANVLTF. In nucleotides, the CDR3 is TGTGCCAGCAGTTACGGGCGACAGGGTATACGCTCTGGGGCCAACGTCCTGACTTTC.

This rearrangement joins TRBV7-2 to TRBJ2-1; TRBD1 matches at 7 bases. Trimming at V came to 3 bases and at J to 7 bases, leaving 6 bases not matched to a gene. Germline CDR1 SGHTA, CDR2 FQGNSA. The CDR3 runs to 14 residues. The CDR3 spells CASSFGTAPNEQFF. Here the CDR3 DNA reads TGTGCCAGCAGCTTCGGGACAGCACCAAATGAGCAGTTCTTC.

This clonotype was counted only a few times. The chain links TRBV7-2 to TRBJ2-5, with 10 bases aligning to TRBD1. The CDR3 is 15 amino acids. Per the germline V gene, CDR1 is SGHTA and CDR2 is FQGNSA. The V gene end was trimmed by 5 bases and the J gene end by 5 bases; junction bases not matched to a gene: 8. The CDR3 here is CASSRGTGVGETQYF. CDR3 bases: TGTGCCAGCAGCAGGGGGACAGGGGTAGGGGAGACCCAGTACTTC.

The chain recombines TRBV4-3 with TRBJ2-1; D is perhaps TRBD1 or TRBD2 (6 bases each). Looked up from germline, CDR1 is LGHNA and CDR2 is YSLEER. The V end lost 3 bases, the J end lost 8 bases, and 20 bases lay between the germline ends. There are 16 residues in the CDR3. The CDR3 loop reads CASSHMLQGLDYEQFF. As DNA, the CDR3 is TGCGCCAGCAGCCACATGTTACAGGGACTTGATTATGAGCAGTTCTTC.

This rearrangement joins TRBV6-6 to TRBJ2-1; 9 bases match TRBD1. J lost 10 bases, V lost 5 bases, and 12 bases had no gene match. The CDR3 length is 15 residues. Germline CDR1 MNHNY, CDR2 SVGAGI (reference sequence). CDR3 DNA sequence: TGTGCCAGCAGTCACCAGACAGGGGGGTTCTACGAGCAGTTCTTC. This encodes CASSHQTGGFYEQFF.

This clonotype was seen a handful of times. This rearrangement joins TRBV4-3 to TRBJ1-4, with D perhaps TRBD1 (5 bases). V gave up 1 base and J gave up 3 bases, with 15 bases separating them. CDR3 length: 17 amino acids. Germline assignment: CDR1 LGHNA and CDR2 YSLEER. The CDR3 bases are TGCGCCAGCAGCCAAGCCCCAGCCGGGGGTGCTAATGAAAAACTGTTTTTT. This codes for CASSQAPAGGANEKLFF.

Only a few counts were recorded for this clonotype. This chain joins TRBV6-2 or TRBV6-3 and TRBJ2-7; D uncertain. CDR3 length equals 13 residues. The germline V and J ends were trimmed by 8 bases and 1 base, with 12 bases remaining between them. Germline V lookup: CDR1 MNHEY, CDR2 SVGEGT. This CDR3 reads CASLAGRSYEQYF. The CDR3 DNA follows: TGTGCCAGCCTCGCCGGACGGTCCTACGAGCAGTACTTC.

The sample holds a few counts of this clonotype. One base away lies a much larger clone, so this may be a sequencing read error. This rearrangement joins TRBV28 to TRBJ2-5; the D is unclear. V was clipped by 8 bases and J by 11 bases, with 15 bases between them. Germline-derived CDR1 and CDR2 are MDHEN and SYDVKM. This CDR3 region has 11 residues. The CDR3 region is CASGSRNEQYF. In DNA form, the CDR3 reads TGTGCCAGCGGAAGCCGGAATGAGCAGTACTTC.

J is TRBJ2-7 and V is TRBV12-3 or TRBV12-4, with 7 nucleotides matching TRBD2. Trimming took 6 bases from V and 7 from J; bases not matched to a gene: 6. This CDR3 is 12 amino acids long. This CDR3 reads CASRKERGEQYF. The CDR3 bases are TGTGCCAGCAGAAAGGAGCGGGGTGAGCAGTACTTC.

The table lists this clonotype with a few counts. V usage is TRBV7-3 and J usage is TRBJ2-3; TRBD2 might be the D (5 bases). The ends were cut back, 4 bases at V and 14 bases at J, with 19 bases in the middle. This CDR3 contains 13 residues. Per the germline V gene, CDR1 is SGHTA and CDR2 is FQGTGA. The CDR3 loop is CASSSDDYPPRYF. In DNA, the CDR3 is TGTGCCAGCAGCTCAGATGACTATCCCCCGCGGTATTTT.

This clonotype was recorded a few times. The chain joins TRBV7-8 to TRBJ2-5; 8 bases match TRBD1. Germline V CDR1 and CDR2: SGHVS, FQNEAQ. This CDR3 comprises 13 residues. Trimming at V came to 4 bases and at J to 3 bases, leaving 1 base not matched to a gene. DNA for the CDR3: TGTGCCAGCAGCTGGGGACAGGAAGAGACCCAGTACTTC. Its protein is CASSWGQEETQYF. Full variable domain (rest looked up from reference TRBV7-8 and TRBJ2-5): GAGVSQSPRYKVAKRGQDVALRCDPISGHVSLFWYQQALGQGPEFLTYFQNEAQLDKSGLPSDRFFAERPEGSVSTLKIQRTQQEDSAVYLCASSWGQEETQYFGPGTRLLVL.

The chain carries TRBV20-1 and TRBJ2-5; D unclear. Trimming took 5 bases from V and 3 from J, leaving 13 bases between them. Germline V gene sequence: CDR1 DFQATT, CDR2 SNEGSKA (reference sequence). This CDR3 region has 13 residues. The chain's CDR3 is CSAAGRGKETQYF. In DNA form, the CDR3 reads TGCAGTGCTGCAGGCCGAGGAAAAGAGACCCAGTACTTC.

This clonotype turned up a few times. The V gene is TRBV4-1, the J gene TRBJ2-1; D remains ambiguous. CDR1 MGHRA and CDR2 YSYEKL come from the germline V gene. This CDR3 region has 17 residues. V gave up 1 base and J gave up 0 bases, with 13 bases separating them. CDR3 sequence reads: CASSQVSGPSSYNEQFF. CDR3 nucleotide sequence: TGCGCCAGCAGCCAAGTATCCGGTCCGAGCTCCTACAATGAGCAGTTCTTC.

The chain links TRBV24-1 to TRBJ2-5; a weak D match, TRBD2 (6 bases). V lost 3 bases and J 2 bases, leaving 15 bases between the germline ends. Germline-derived CDR1 and CDR2 are KGHDR and SFDVKD. This CDR3 contains 16 residues. CDR3 protein: CATSDGRRDGQETQYF. Written as DNA, the CDR3 is TGTGCCACCAGTGATGGACGGAGGGACGGACAAGAGACCCAGTACTTC.

This clonotype occurred many times. This chain joins TRBV7-9 and TRBJ1-2, with D unresolved. Trimming stripped 1 base from V and 4 bases from J, with 4 bases between. The germline CDR1 and CDR2 sequences are SEHNR and FQNEAQ (reference sequence). This CDR3 has 12 amino acids. The CDR3 nucleotides read TGTGCCAGCAGCTTAGGAGCCTATGGCTACACCTTC. It specifies CASSLGAYGYTF.

There are a few counts of this clonotype. The chain couples TRBV12-3 or TRBV12-4 to TRBJ1-2; 7 bases map to TRBD1. This CDR3 contains 18 residues. With V trimmed by 5 bases and J by 3 bases, 18 bases remained unmatched. The CDR3 sequence is CASSPRDSLLNRHYGYTF. CDR3 DNA: TGTGCCAGCAGTCCCCGGGACAGCCTACTCAACCGCCACTATGGCTACACCTTC.

The chain has TRBV4-3 and TRBJ1-2; tentative D call: TRBD1 (5 bases). Deletions cut 0 bases from V and 4 bases from J, with 12 bases between. In germline, CDR1 is LGHNA, CDR2 YSLEER. This CDR3 region has 15 residues. This CDR3 reads CASSQDQGLTYGYTF. Here the CDR3 DNA reads TGCGCCAGCAGCCAAGACCAGGGTTTAACCTATGGCTACACCTTC.

J is TRBJ2-1 and V is TRBV20-1; D is unclear. Between the trimmed V and J ends, which lost 3 bases and 1 base, there was a span of 13 bases. Germline values: CDR1 DFQATT, CDR2 SNEGSKA (reference sequence). This CDR3 is built from 15 residues. CDR3 in amino acids: CSASPVGASYNEQFF. CDR3 bases: TGCAGTGCTAGCCCTGTAGGAGCTTCCTACAATGAGCAGTTCTTC.

The V gene is TRBV5-1, the J gene TRBJ2-3; 7 bases are shared with TRBD1. V lost 0 bases and J lost 4; bases outside the gene matches: 8. The CDR3 is made up of 16 amino acids. Germline values: CDR1 SGHRS, CDR2 YFSETQ. CDR3 region: CASSLDRNTGADTQYF. The CDR3 DNA reads TGCGCCAGCAGCTTGGACCGCAACACAGGGGCAGATACGCAGTATTTT.

The chain combines TRBV6-5 with TRBJ2-7; 8 nucleotides align to TRBD2. The J call may be mistaken, given a closer DNA end match to TRBJ2-5. The CDR3 is 16 residues long. Germline V gives CDR1 MNHEY, CDR2 SVGAGI. The CDR3 here is CASSFRPGGAWETQYF. The DNA for the CDR3 is TGTGCCAGCAGTTTCAGGCCCGGGGGGGCCTGGGAGACCCAGTACTTC.